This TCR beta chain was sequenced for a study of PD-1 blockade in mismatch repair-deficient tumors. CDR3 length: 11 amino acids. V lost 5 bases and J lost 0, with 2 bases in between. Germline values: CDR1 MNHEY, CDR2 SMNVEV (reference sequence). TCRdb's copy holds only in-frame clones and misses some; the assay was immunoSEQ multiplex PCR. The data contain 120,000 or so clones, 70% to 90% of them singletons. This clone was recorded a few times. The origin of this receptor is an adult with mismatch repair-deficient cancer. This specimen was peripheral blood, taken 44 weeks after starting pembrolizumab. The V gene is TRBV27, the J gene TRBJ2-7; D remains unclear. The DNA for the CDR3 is TGTGCCAGCAGTCCCTCCTACGAGCAGTACTTC. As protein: CASSPSYEQYF.